The 14 T cell receptor beta chains below come from one sample, sequenced in a study of blood T cell repertoires in COVID-19. Only in-frame clones appear in the TCRdb table, and some are missing; sequencing was by immunoSEQ multiplex PCR. Of approximately 260,000 clones in the sample, under 90% were seen once. Sequencing was carried out using peripheral blood. These receptors were taken from a human donor in a cohort sampled during active COVID-19.

The rearrangement joins TRBV6-5 to TRBJ1-4; D is ambiguous. The germline V gene encodes CDR1 MNHEY and CDR2 SVGAGI. The V end was cut by 6 bases, the J end by 2 bases, with 10 bases between. The CDR3 is made up of 14 amino acids. Written as DNA, the CDR3 is TGTGCCAGCAGCCGAGGTGGGACTAATGAAAAACTGTTTTTT. Amino acids: CASSRGGTNEKLFF.

The V gene is TRBV15, the J gene TRBJ2-1, with D maybe TRBD2 (6 bases). The CDR3 consists of 14 residues. The germline CDR1 and CDR2 sequences are LNHNV and YYDKDF (reference sequence). The V gene lost 5 bases and the J gene lost 0 bases, with 8 bases spanning the gap. CDR3 sequence (DNA): TGTGCCACCAGCCTGGGGGGCTCCTACAATGAGCAGTTCTTC. Its protein product is CATSLGGSYNEQFF.

The chain is built from TRBV11-1 and TRBJ2-1; no definite D call. CDR1 SGHAT and CDR2 FQDESV come from the germline V gene (reference sequence). V lost 4 bases to trimming and J lost 8 bases, with 9 bases between them. This CDR3 is 12 amino acids long. The CDR3 nucleotides read TGTGCCAGCAGCTCTAGTTTACATGAGCAGTTCTTC. Its translation is CASSSSLHEQFF.

In its sample, this clone was seen a few times. The rearrangement links TRBV7-6 to TRBJ2-3; 9 nucleotides line up with TRBD2. Looked up from germline, CDR1 is SGHVS and CDR2 is FNYEAQ. This CDR3 contains 17 residues. V shed 2 bases, J shed 4 bases, and the junction held 10 bases outside the gene matches. The CDR3 DNA reads as TGTGCCAGCAGCTTACTTGGTAGCGGGAGCGCCGCAGATACGCAGTATTTT. This translates into CASSLLGSGSAADTQYF.

The chain combines TRBV29-1 with TRBJ1-2; D gene unclear. The CDR3 sequence is 11 residues long. CDR1 is SQVTM and CDR2 is ANQGSEA in the germline V gene. V lost 5 bases and J lost 2, with 6 bases in between. The CDR3 reads CSVWQNYGYTF. CDR3 nucleotides: TGCAGCGTTTGGCAGAACTATGGCTACACCTTC. The whole variable domain, filled in from reference TRBV29-1 and TRBJ1-2, reads SAVISQKPSRDICQRGTSLTIQCQVDSQVTMMFWYRQQPGQSLTLIATANQGSEATYESGFVIDKFPISRPNLTFSTLTVSNMSPEDSSIYLCSVWQNYGYTFGSGTRLTVV.

The CDR3 coding sequence is TGTGCCACCTACCACCCAGCAGGGGGCGCGGTCCACGAGCAGTACTTC. This codes for CATYHPAGGAVHEQYF. J is TRBJ2-7 and V is TRBV24-1, with 8 bases matching TRBD1. V lost 9 bases to trimming and J lost 5 bases; unmatched junction nucleotides: 17. The CDR3 totals 16 residues. The germline gives CDR1 KGHDR, CDR2 SFDVKD.

V gene TRBV7-2 combines with J gene TRBJ2-1; 10 bases are a match to TRBD1. CDR3 length: 13 residues. With V trimmed by 2 bases and J by 15 bases, 7 bases remained unmatched. In germline, CDR1 is SGHTA, CDR2 FQGNSA. Here the CDR3 reads CASSLRSWDRGFF. The CDR3 nucleotides read TGTGCCAGCAGCTTACGTTCGTGGGACAGGGGGTTCTTC.

This chain connects TRBV6-5 to TRBJ2-7; 8 bases match TRBD2. V gave up 6 bases and J gave up 4 bases; unmatched junction bases: 5. Germline CDR1 MNHEY, CDR2 SVGAGI. The CDR3 covers 13 residues. CDR3 DNA: TGTGCCAGCAGGAGCGGGAGTCCATACGAGCAGTACTTC. This codes for CASRSGSPYEQYF.

V and J are TRBV6-1 and TRBJ1-6; unclear D gene. The CDR3 is made up of 13 amino acids. V was clipped by 2 bases and J by 8 bases, with 7 bases between them. The germline V gene encodes CDR1 MNHNS and CDR2 SASEGT. This CDR3 reads CASSEIFDSPLHF. CDR3 nucleotides: TGTGCCAGCAGTGAAATATTCGATTCACCCCTCCACTTT.

The sample holds a few counts of this clone. The CDR3 region has the DNA TGCGCCAGCAGCCAAGAAGGTAGTGGAGTCCCCTACAATGAGCAGTTCTTC. It is translated as CASSQEGSGVPYNEQFF. The V and J genes are TRBV4-1 and TRBJ2-1; D ambiguous. Trimming took off 0 bases at V and 2 bases at J, with 14 bases between the two ends. Germline-derived CDR1 and CDR2 are MGHRA and YSYEKL. The CDR3 consists of 17 residues.

In its sample, this clone was seen once. The chain couples TRBV5-8 to TRBJ2-1, with 14 bases lining up with TRBD2. The germline CDR1 and CDR2 sequences are SGHTS and YDEGEE. Trimming cost V 2 bases and J 4 bases; bases outside gene matches: 2. The CDR3 contains 16 residues. The CDR3 loop is CASSFGTSGGYNEQFF. DNA for the CDR3: TGTGCCAGCAGCTTTGGGACTAGCGGGGGTTACAATGAGCAGTTCTTC.

The chain links TRBV6-5 to TRBJ2-7; D remains unclear. This CDR3 is 13 amino acids long. Germline CDR1 is MNHEY and CDR2 is SVGAGI. The V end was cut by 2 bases, the J end by 6 bases, with 11 bases between. The CDR3 loop is CASSYEVLGEQYF. CDR3 nucleotide sequence: TGTGCCAGCAGTTACGAGGTTTTGGGCGAGCAGTACTTC.

The genes are TRBV12-3 or TRBV12-4 and TRBJ1-1; D unresolved. The CDR3 totals 13 residues. The ends were cut back, 3 bases at V and 2 bases at J, with 7 bases in the middle. CDR3 in amino acids: CASSLFLNTEAFF. In DNA form, the CDR3 reads TGTGCCAGCAGTTTGTTTCTCAACACTGAAGCTTTCTTT.

This clone is medium-sized (0.01 to 0.1%) by share. The gene calls are TRBV6-5 and TRBJ1-4; D remains ambiguous. This CDR3 is built from 14 residues. The V end was cut by 6 bases, the J end by 0 bases, with 8 bases between. CDR1 MNHEY and CDR2 SVGAGI come from the germline V gene. The CDR3 DNA follows: TGTGCCAGCAGACTACTAGCAACTAATGAAAAACTGTTTTTT. Its protein product is CASRLLATNEKLFF.